A selection of T cell receptor beta chains follows, all from one sample in a study of CD8 T cells in Susac syndrome. TCRdb analysed the immunoSEQ multiplex PCR reads with MiXCR anew, one entry per CDR3 protein. The sample yields about 85,000 distinct CDR3 sequences, over 90% seen once. Sequencing input: CD8+ T cells from PBMCs. These receptors all come from a human donor in good health. Both conserved end residues are part of each CDR3.

len	v_gene	j_gene	CDR3aa
16	TRBV4-1	TRBJ1-2	CASSQDSQGVWYGYTF
18	TRBV9	TRBJ2-1	CASSVGLAGDGKYNEQFF
15	TRBV4-1	TRBJ2-5	CASSPGLDSQETQYF
15	TRBV30	TRBJ1-5	CAWSDPDRDNQPQHF
16	TRBV9	TRBJ1-1	CASSVGGGTANTEAFF
15	TRBV20-1	TRBJ2-2	CSATLAGEVTGELFF
17	TRBV7-2	TRBJ1-1	CASSLEDIRGANTEAFF
13	TRBV27	TRBJ2-3	CASRLGGTDTQYF
12	TRBV15	TRBJ1-2	CATSRDVVGYTF
14	TRBV2	TRBJ1-1	CASSDVRYRTEAFF
18	TRBV20-1	TRBJ2-7	CSAPPSGTSGGTSYEQYF
14	TRBV9	TRBJ1-5	CASSADTNNQPQHF
13	TRBV27	TRBJ2-5	CASSLEGGETQYF
15	TRBV6-2/TRBV6-3	TRBJ2-1	CASGYLAGGNNEQFF
17	TRBV4-1	TRBJ2-1	CASSPHPINPSYNEQFF
13	TRBV12-3/TRBV12-4	TRBJ1-2	CASSLFALYGYTF
13	TRBV27	TRBJ1-2	CASSLGRQGVYTF
17	TRBV6-2/TRBV6-3	TRBJ1-5	CASRRTGAAGSNQPQHF
15	TRBV9	TRBJ2-5	CASSVGLAGTQTQYF
15	TRBV7-8	TRBJ1-5	CASSLVPGSNQPQHF
12	TRBV5-6	TRBJ2-1	CASSLSYNEQFF
15	TRBV18	TRBJ1-1	CASSPPGQGATEAFF
14	TRBV7-9	TRBJ1-5	CASSSGQLNQPQHF
14	TRBV6-6	TRBJ1-5	CASSYWGSNQPQHF
14	TRBV20-1	TRBJ2-2	CSARNLRGRGELFF
13	TRBV29-1	TRBJ2-2	CSVVYGNTGELFF
16	TRBV7-9	TRBJ2-2	CASSLLRGVNTGELFF
14	TRBV29-1	TRBJ2-5	CSVEPQGRGETQYF
15	TRBV6-4	TRBJ2-3	CASSDGTSGTDTQYF
14	TRBV13	TRBJ2-1	CASGVWASYNEQFF
16	TRBV28	TRBJ2-3	CASSFGVGGSSDTQYF
13	TRBV5-6	TRBJ2-7	CASRGDTQYEQYF